Presented here are 21 T cell receptor beta chains from one specimen sequenced in a study of blood T cell repertoires in COVID-19. Here immunoSEQ multiplex PCR was the method, and the copy in TCRdb shows in-frame clones only, minus some. The sample lists tens of thousands of clones; approximately 86% were seen once. Material: peripheral blood. The receptors originated from a middle-aged man with acute or convalescent COVID-19.

This chain's CDR3 is CASSPRTGVDYGYTF. CDR3 DNA: TGTGCCAGCAGCCCACGGACAGGGGTGGACTATGGCTACACCTTC. J is TRBJ1-2 and V is TRBV7-9, with TRBD1 matching 9 bases. The CDR3 loop spans 15 amino acids. Germline V gives CDR1 SEHNR, CDR2 FQNEAQ (reference sequence). V lost 5 bases and J lost 3; bases outside the gene matches: 7.

J is TRBJ2-5 and V is TRBV7-2; TRBD2 is a possible D gene (6 bases). The CDR3 length is 13 residues. V lost 5 bases and J lost 0, with 7 bases in between. Germline CDR1 reads SGHTA; CDR2 reads FQGNSA. CDR3 amino acids: CASSRDYQETQYF. CDR3 bases: TGTGCCAGCAGCAGGGACTACCAAGAGACCCAGTACTTC.

Only one count was recorded for this clone. The V gene is TRBV28, the J gene TRBJ1-6, with TRBD1 matching 7 bases. This CDR3 comprises 12 residues. Looked up from germline, CDR1 is MDHEN and CDR2 is SYDVKM. The junction had 3 bases not matched to a gene; V was cut back by 9 bases and J by 7 bases. The CDR3 DNA reads TGTGCCAGATCGACAGGGAATTCACCCCTCCACTTT. Protein: CARSTGNSPLHF.

The chain links TRBV27 to TRBJ2-1; 9 positions agree with TRBD1. CDR3 size: 15 residues. V was clipped by 8 bases and J by 7 bases; unmatched bases: 12. From germline, CDR1 is MNHEY and CDR2 SMNVEV (reference sequence). DNA of the CDR3: TGTGCCAGCGTAAAAACCGGGACAGGGAGGAATGAGCAGTTCTTC. The encoded protein is CASVKTGTGRNEQFF.

This chain connects TRBV7-2 to TRBJ1-1; TRBD1 is a possible D gene (5 bases). The V end lost 2 bases, the J end lost 4 bases, and 8 bases lay between the germline ends. The CDR3 has 13 amino acids. CDR1 is SGHTA, CDR2 FQGNSA, per germline. The CDR3 region has the DNA TGTGCCAGCAGCTTACAGGGAGGCACTGAAGCTTTCTTT. It encodes CASSLQGGTEAFF.

This clone was counted only a few times. The rearrangement uses TRBV27 and TRBJ1-5; D is ambiguous. This CDR3 spans 12 amino acids. Germline CDR1 reads MNHEY; CDR2 reads SMNVEV (reference sequence). V was shortened by 4 bases and J by 7 bases, with 8 bases between the two germline ends. The CDR3, as DNA: TGTGCCAGCAGTTCGGGAAGACAGCCCCAGCATTTT. The encoded protein is CASSSGRQPQHF.

The chain recombines TRBV19 with TRBJ2-7; 13 bases match TRBD2. This CDR3 has 16 amino acids. Germline V gene sequence: CDR1 LNHDA, CDR2 SQIVND (reference sequence). With 7 bases clipped from V and 0 bases from J, the junction kept 6 bases outside the gene matches. The CDR3: CASTPGTSGASYEQYF. The CDR3 DNA follows: TGTGCCAGTACTCCCGGGACTAGCGGGGCCTCCTACGAGCAGTACTTC.

The rearrangement uses TRBV10-3 and TRBJ2-7; 9 positions match TRBD2. In germline, CDR1 is ENHRY, CDR2 SYGVKD. The CDR3 is made up of 16 amino acids. Germline trimming cut 0 bases from V and 4 bases from J; bases unmatched to any gene: 7. The CDR3 DNA follows: TGTGCCATCAGTGAGTCTGGAAGCGGGAGGCCTTACGAGCAGTACTTC. Translated, it gives CAISESGSGRPYEQYF.

The chain recombines TRBV2 with TRBJ2-3; 12 bases match TRBD2. The J segment lost 2 bases and the V segment lost 6 bases, leaving 18 bases of the junction unmatched. Per the germline V gene, CDR1 is SNHLY and CDR2 is FYNNEI. The CDR3 is made up of 20 amino acids. The CDR3 DNA follows: TGTGCCAGCAGGGAGACTAGCGGGAGCCCTAGGACCACATTCACAGATACGCAGTATTTT. Translated, it gives CASRETSGSPRTTFTDTQYF.

This clone appeared a single time. V gene TRBV3-1 (or the pseudogene TRBV3-2) combines with J gene TRBJ2-1; D might be TRBD2 (5 bases). Trimming took 0 bases from V and 8 from J, leaving 11 bases between them. Germline lookup yields CDR1 LGHDT and CDR2 YNNKEL (reference sequence). The CDR3 runs to 14 residues. This CDR3 is CASSQDVGSDEQFF. DNA of the CDR3: TGTGCCAGCAGCCAAGATGTTGGGAGCGATGAGCAGTTCTTC.

The rearrangement uses TRBV3-1 (or the pseudogene TRBV3-2) and TRBJ2-1; D might be TRBD1 (6 bases). V lost 1 base and J lost 6, with 7 bases in between. The CDR3 has 13 amino acids. CDR1 is LGHDT, CDR2 YNNKEL, per germline (reference sequence). The CDR3 DNA sequence: TGTGCCAGCAGCCAAGGGACAGCCAATGAGCAGTTCTTC. It translates to CASSQGTANEQFF.

This clone was seen a single time. The chain links TRBV27 to TRBJ1-2; D is ambiguous. V shed 3 bases and J shed 2 bases, with 7 bases lying between them. The CDR3 consists of 13 residues. CDR1 MNHEY and CDR2 SMNVEV come from the germline V gene (reference sequence). The CDR3 sequence: CASSFTRNYGYTF. As DNA, the CDR3 is TGTGCCAGCAGTTTTACACGCAACTATGGCTACACCTTC.

The chain joins TRBV25-1 to TRBJ1-2, with D hard to call. V was clipped by 3 bases and J by 7 bases, with 15 bases between them. Germline V gene sequence: CDR1 MGHDK, CDR2 SYGVNS. The CDR3 consists of 14 residues. Here the CDR3 DNA reads TGTGCCAGCAGTGATCCGCAACCCCTCGGTGGCTACACCTTC. Encoded protein: CASSDPQPLGGYTF.

The rearrangement joins TRBV27 to TRBJ1-5, with D perhaps matching TRBD1 (5 bases). From germline, CDR1 is MNHEY and CDR2 SMNVEV (reference sequence). Deletions cut 5 bases from V and 4 bases from J, with 12 bases between. The CDR3 spans 14 residues. The CDR3: CASSLASGNQPQHF. CDR3 nucleotide sequence: TGTGCCAGCAGTCTCGCGTCAGGGAATCAGCCCCAGCATTTT.

This chain uses TRBV11-3 with TRBJ2-1, with 10 bases identical to TRBD2. Trimming removed 1 base from V and 6 bases from J; junction bases left unmatched: 3. This CDR3 has 15 residues. Looked up from germline, CDR1 is SGHNT and CDR2 is YENEEA. The CDR3 here is CASSLASGGANEQFF. The CDR3 region has the DNA TGTGCCAGCAGCTTAGCCAGCGGGGGGGCCAATGAGCAGTTCTTC.

DNA of the CDR3: TGTGCCAGTAGCAAACTAGCGGGGGGCTACACAGATACGCAGTATTTT. It codes for CASSKLAGGYTDTQYF. The gene calls are TRBV19 and TRBJ2-3; 12 nucleotides align to TRBD2. The CDR3 length is 16 residues. With V trimmed by 6 bases and J by 2 bases, 6 bases remained unmatched. CDR1 LNHDA and CDR2 SQIVND come from the germline V gene (reference sequence).

The gene calls are TRBV3-1 (or the pseudogene TRBV3-2) and TRBJ2-1; D may be TRBD2 (6 bases). Trimming removed 0 bases at V and 2 bases at J, with 8 bases between. The CDR3 is 15 residues long. Germline V gene lookup returns CDR1 LGHDT and CDR2 YNNKEL (reference sequence). The CDR3 is CASSQEGLTYNEQFF. CDR3 in DNA: TGTGCCAGCAGCCAAGAGGGACTTACCTACAATGAGCAGTTCTTC.

The rearrangement uses TRBV11-2 and TRBJ2-1, with TRBD2 identical over 11 bases. This CDR3 is 15 amino acids long. J lost 3 bases, V lost 5 bases, and 3 bases had no gene match. Germline CDR1 reads SGHAT; CDR2 reads FQNNGV. The CDR3 DNA reads TGTGCCAGCAGCGTAGGGACTAGCGGCTACAATGAGCAGTTCTTC. It yields the protein CASSVGTSGYNEQFF.

The chain has TRBV18 and TRBJ2-5; no firm D call. Germline assignment: CDR1 KGHSH and CDR2 LQKENI. V gave up 3 bases and J gave up 3 bases, with 2 bases separating them. The CDR3 is made up of 11 amino acids. CDR3 sequence: CASSPKETQYF. The CDR3 nucleotides are TGTGCCAGCTCACCTAAAGAGACCCAGTACTTC.

This rearrangement joins TRBV2 to TRBJ2-2; no definite D call. V lost 7 bases and J 2 bases, leaving 8 bases between the germline ends. This CDR3 contains 13 residues. CDR1 and CDR2 from the germline V gene are SNHLY and FYNNEI. CDR3 sequence reads: CASTDVNTGELFF. CDR3 DNA sequence: TGTGCCAGCACTGACGTTAACACCGGGGAGCTGTTTTTT.

This chain joins TRBV5-1 and TRBJ2-7, with TRBD1 matching 8 bases. Unmatched junction bases numbered 10, after V lost 2 bases and J lost 0 bases. This CDR3 has 17 residues. Germline V CDR1 and CDR2: SGHRS, YFSETQ. The CDR3 protein is CASSFTGTGSSSYEQYF. CDR3 DNA sequence: TGCGCCAGCAGCTTCACCGGGACAGGTTCGAGCTCCTACGAGCAGTACTTC.